This entry describes one TCR beta chain. The entry originates in a study of T cell changes during pregnancy in multiple sclerosis. Trimming shortened V by 4 bases and J by 7 bases, and 22 bases separated the two germline ends. Per germline, CDR1 GTSNPN and CDR2 SVGIG (reference sequence). The CDR3 is 15 amino acids. The method was immunoSEQ multiplex PCR; TCRdb's version includes in-frame clones alone and lacks a portion of them. This table holds 40,000 to 45,000 clones, 90% found once. The V call is TRBV30, the J call TRBJ1-2; TRBD1 is a possible D gene (6 bases). The TCR was taken from a female donor with multiple sclerosis, enrolled in a pregnancy study. The specimen was CD8+ T cells from peripheral blood mononuclear cells, collected in the third trimester of pregnancy. In DNA, the CDR3 is TGTGCCTGGATCCCAAGAAGGGGGATAAAGGGTGGCTACACCTTC. Its translation is CAWIPRRGIKGGYTF.